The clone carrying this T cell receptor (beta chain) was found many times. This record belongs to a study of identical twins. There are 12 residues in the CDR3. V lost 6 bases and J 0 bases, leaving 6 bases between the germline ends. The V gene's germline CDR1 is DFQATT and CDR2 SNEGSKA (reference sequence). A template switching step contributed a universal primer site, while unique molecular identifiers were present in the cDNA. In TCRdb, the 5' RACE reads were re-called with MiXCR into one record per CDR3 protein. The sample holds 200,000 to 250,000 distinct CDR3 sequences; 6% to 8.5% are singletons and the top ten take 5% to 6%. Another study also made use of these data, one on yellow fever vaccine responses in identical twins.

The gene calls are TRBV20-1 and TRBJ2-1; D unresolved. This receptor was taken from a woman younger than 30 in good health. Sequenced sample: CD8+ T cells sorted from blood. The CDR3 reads CSAKSSYNEQFF. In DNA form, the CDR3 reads TGCAGTGCGAAAAGCTCCTACAATGAGCAGTTCTTC.